The entry that follows covers one TCR beta chain sequence. Using immunoSEQ multiplex PCR, the repertoire was profiled, and TCRdb retains in-frame clones only, with some absent. This repertoire shows 150,000 to 200,000 clones, 88% found once; its top ten account for nearly 5%. The CDR3 covers 17 residues. V was trimmed by 0 bases and J by 6 bases, leaving 18 bases between them. CDR1 and CDR2 from the germline V gene are LNHDA and SQIVND (reference sequence). The data originate from a study of control samples from healthy donors and cancer patients. The rearrangement joins TRBV19 to TRBJ2-1; the D is unclear. This receptor was taken from a woman in her 30s in good health. Material: blood. CDR3 amino acids: CASSIDPAPGRGNEQFF. The CDR3 DNA follows: TGTGCCAGTAGTATAGATCCTGCCCCAGGCCGCGGCAATGAGCAGTTCTTC.